This T cell receptor beta chain was observed in a study of identical twins. Notes on the study in general: Out-of-frame alpha sequences shared between twins exhibited an excess of low generation probability. There were fewer insertions in abundant cord blood beta clonotypes, but memory repertoires showed no such pattern.

TCRdb processed the 5' RACE reads anew with MiXCR; each CDR3 protein has one entry. The sample includes hundreds of thousands of distinct CDR3 sequences, about 18% of them seen just once. This CDR3 has 14 amino acids. V lost 5 bases to trimming and J lost 3 bases, with 10 bases between them. A word on this clonotype: Its target is not known.

These data also featured in a second study, about T cells expressing NK-cell markers. From that paper: NKG2C+ dominant clonotype frequencies in several donors were roughly 1.0-7.5% of CD8+ T cells.

The sample consisted of PBMCs. This chain links TRBV12-3 or TRBV12-4 with TRBJ2-2; the D gene is possibly TRBD2 (6 bases). The receptor comes from a woman aged 18 to 35 in good health. CDR3 nucleotide sequence: TGTGCCAGCAGTGCGGGACCTTACACCGGGGAGCTGTTTTTT. Translating gives CASSAGPYTGELFF.